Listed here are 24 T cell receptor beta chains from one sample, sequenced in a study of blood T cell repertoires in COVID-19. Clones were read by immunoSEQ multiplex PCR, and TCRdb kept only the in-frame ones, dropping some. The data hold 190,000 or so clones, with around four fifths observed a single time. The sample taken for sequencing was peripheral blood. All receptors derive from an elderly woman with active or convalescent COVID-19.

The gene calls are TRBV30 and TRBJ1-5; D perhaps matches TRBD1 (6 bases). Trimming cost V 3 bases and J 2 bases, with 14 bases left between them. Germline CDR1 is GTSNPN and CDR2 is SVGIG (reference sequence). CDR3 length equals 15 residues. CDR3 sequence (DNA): TGTGCCTGGAGATCGGACAGACCTGGCAATCAGCCCCAGCATTTT. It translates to CAWRSDRPGNQPQHF.

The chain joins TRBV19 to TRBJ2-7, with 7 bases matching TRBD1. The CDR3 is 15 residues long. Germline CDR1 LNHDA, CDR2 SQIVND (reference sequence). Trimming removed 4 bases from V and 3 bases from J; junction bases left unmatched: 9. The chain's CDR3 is CASSRGLGQSYEQYF. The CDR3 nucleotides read TGTGCCAGTAGTAGGGGTTTGGGACAGAGCTACGAGCAGTACTTC.

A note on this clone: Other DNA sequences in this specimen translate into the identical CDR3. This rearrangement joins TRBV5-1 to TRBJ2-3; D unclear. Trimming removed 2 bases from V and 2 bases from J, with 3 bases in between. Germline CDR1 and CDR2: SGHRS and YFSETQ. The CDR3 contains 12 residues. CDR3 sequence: CASSFLTDTQYF. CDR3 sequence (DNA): TGCGCCAGCAGCTTTCTCACAGATACGCAGTATTTT.

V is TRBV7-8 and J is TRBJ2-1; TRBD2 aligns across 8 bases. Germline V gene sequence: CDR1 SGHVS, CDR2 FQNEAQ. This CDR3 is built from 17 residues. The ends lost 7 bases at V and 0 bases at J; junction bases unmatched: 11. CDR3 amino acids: CASTSQGGTSSYNEQFF. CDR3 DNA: TGTGCCAGCACCTCACAGGGTGGGACTAGCTCCTACAATGAGCAGTTCTTC.

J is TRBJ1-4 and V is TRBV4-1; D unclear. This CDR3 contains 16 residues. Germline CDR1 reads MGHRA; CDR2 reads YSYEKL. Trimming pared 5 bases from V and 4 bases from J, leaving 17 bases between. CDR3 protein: CASSAHPGDSNEKLFF. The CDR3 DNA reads TGCGCCAGCAGCGCCCACCCCGGGGATAGTAATGAAAAACTGTTTTTT.

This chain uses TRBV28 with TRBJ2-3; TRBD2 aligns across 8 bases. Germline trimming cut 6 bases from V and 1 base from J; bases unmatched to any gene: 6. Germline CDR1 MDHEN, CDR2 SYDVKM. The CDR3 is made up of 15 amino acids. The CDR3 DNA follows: TGTGCCAGCAGCCCCGGGGGGGCCGGCACAGATACGCAGTATTTT. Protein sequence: CASSPGGAGTDTQYF.

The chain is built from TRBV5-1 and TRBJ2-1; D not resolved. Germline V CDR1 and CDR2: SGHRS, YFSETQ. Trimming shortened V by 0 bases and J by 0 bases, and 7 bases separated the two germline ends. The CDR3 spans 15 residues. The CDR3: CASSLDLSSYNEQFF. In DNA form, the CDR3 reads TGCGCCAGCAGCTTGGATCTCAGCTCCTACAATGAGCAGTTCTTC.

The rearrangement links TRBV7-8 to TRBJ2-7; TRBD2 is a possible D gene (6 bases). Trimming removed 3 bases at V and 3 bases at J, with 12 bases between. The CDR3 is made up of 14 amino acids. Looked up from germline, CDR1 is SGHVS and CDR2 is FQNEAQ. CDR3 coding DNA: TGTGCCAGCAGCTTTGGAGGGTCTAACTACGAGCAGTACTTC. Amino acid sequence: CASSFGGSNYEQYF.

CDR3 amino acids: CASSRTAEAFF. The CDR3 DNA reads as TGTGCCAGCAGCCGCACAGCCGAGGCTTTCTTT. The chain couples TRBV7-2 to TRBJ1-1, with D unresolved. V shed 5 bases and J shed 11 bases, with 12 bases lying between them. Germline V gene lookup returns CDR1 SGHTA and CDR2 FQGNSA. There are 11 residues in the CDR3.

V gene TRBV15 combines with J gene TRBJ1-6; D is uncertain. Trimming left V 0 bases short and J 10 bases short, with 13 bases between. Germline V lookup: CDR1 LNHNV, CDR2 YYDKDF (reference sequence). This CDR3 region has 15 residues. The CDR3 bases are TGTGCCACCAGCAGAGATCAGCGACCCGAATCACCCCTCCACTTT. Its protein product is CATSRDQRPESPLHF.

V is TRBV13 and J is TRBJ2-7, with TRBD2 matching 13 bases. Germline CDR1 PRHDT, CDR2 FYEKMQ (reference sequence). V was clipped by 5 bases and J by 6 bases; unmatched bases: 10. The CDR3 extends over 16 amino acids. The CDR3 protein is CASSKLPGLAGTEQYF. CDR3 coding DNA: TGTGCCAGCAGCAAACTACCGGGACTAGCGGGGACCGAGCAGTACTTC.

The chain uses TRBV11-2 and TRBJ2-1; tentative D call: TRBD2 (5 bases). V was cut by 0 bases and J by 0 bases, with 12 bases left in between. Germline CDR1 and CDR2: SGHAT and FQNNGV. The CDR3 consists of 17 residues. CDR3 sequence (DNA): TGTGCCAGCAGCTTAGAGACGACTACCCTCTCCTACAATGAGCAGTTCTTC. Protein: CASSLETTTLSYNEQFF.

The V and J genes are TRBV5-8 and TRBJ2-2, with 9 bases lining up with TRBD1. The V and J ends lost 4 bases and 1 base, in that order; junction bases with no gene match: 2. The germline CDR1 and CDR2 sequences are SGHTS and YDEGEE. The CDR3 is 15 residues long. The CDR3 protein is CASSGTGRNTGELFF. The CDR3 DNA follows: TGTGCCAGCAGCGGGACAGGGAGGAACACCGGGGAGCTGTTTTTT.

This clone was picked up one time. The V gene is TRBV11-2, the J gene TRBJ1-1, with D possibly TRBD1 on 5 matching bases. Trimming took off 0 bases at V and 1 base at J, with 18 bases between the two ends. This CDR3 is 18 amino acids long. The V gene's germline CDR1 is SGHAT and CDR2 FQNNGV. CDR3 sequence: CASSLDFYRKSRNTEAFF. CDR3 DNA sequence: TGTGCCAGCAGCTTAGATTTTTACAGGAAATCAAGGAACACTGAAGCTTTCTTT.

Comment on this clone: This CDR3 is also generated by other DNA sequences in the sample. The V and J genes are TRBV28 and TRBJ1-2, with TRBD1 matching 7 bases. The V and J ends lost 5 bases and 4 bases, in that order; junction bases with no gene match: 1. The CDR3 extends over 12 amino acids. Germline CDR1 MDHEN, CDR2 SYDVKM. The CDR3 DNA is TGTGCCAGCAGTCAGGGGGTCTATGGCTACACCTTC. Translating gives CASSQGVYGYTF.

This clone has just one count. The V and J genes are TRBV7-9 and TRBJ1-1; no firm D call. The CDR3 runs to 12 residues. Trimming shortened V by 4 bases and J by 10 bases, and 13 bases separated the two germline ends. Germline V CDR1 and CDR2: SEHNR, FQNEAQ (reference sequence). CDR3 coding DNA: TGTGCCAGCAGCTCGAGCGTATTAGGAGCTTTCTTT. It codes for CASSSSVLGAFF.

The CDR3 DNA follows: TGCGCCAGCAGCACACAAGGACAGGGAATTAACACCATATATTTT. This encodes CASSTQGQGINTIYF. The V gene is TRBV5-1, the J gene TRBJ1-3, with TRBD1 identical over 8 bases. The CDR3 consists of 15 residues. Per the germline V gene, CDR1 is SGHRS and CDR2 is YFSETQ. Germline trimming cut 4 bases from V and 7 bases from J; bases unmatched to any gene: 10.

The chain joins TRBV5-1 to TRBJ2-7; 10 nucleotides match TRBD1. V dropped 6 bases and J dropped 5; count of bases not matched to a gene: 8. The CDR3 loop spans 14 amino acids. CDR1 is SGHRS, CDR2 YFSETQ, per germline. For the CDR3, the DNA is TGCGCCAGCACTATGGTAGGGACAGGGGACGAGCAGTACTTC. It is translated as CASTMVGTGDEQYF. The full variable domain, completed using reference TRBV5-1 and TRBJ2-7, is KAGVTQTPRYLIKTRGQQVTLSCSPISGHRSVSWYQQTPGQGLQFLFEYFSETQRNKGNFPGRFSGRQFSNSRSEMNVSTLELGDSALYLCASTMVGTGDEQYFGPGTRLTVT.

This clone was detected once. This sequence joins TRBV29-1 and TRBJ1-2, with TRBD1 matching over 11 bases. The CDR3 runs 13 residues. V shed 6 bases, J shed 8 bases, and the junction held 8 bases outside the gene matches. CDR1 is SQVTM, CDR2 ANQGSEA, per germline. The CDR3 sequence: CSVGQGGEKGYTF. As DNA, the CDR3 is TGCAGCGTGGGACAGGGGGGGGAGAAAGGCTACACCTTC. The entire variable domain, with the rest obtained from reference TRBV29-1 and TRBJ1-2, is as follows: SAVISQKPSRDICQRGTSLTIQCQVDSQVTMMFWYRQQPGQSLTLIATANQGSEATYESGFVIDKFPISRPNLTFSTLTVSNMSPEDSSIYLCSVGQGGEKGYTFGSGTRLTVV.

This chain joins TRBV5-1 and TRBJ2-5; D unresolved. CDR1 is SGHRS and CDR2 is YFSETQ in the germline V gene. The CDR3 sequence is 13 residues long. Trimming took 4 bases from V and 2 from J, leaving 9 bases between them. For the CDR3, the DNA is TGCGCCAGCAGCCCGCCCGGGCAAGAGACCCAGTACTTC. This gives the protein CASSPPGQETQYF.

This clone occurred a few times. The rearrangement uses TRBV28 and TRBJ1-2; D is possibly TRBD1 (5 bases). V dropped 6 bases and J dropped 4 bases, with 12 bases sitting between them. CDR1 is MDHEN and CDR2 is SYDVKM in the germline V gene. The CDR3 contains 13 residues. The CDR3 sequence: CASRVGGVYGYTF. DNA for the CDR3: TGTGCCAGCAGGGTCGGGGGGGTCTATGGCTACACCTTC.

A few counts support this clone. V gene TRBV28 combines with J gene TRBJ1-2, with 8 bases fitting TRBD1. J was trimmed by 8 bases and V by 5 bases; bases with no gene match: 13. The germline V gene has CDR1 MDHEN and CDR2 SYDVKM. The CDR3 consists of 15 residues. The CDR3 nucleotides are TGTGCCAGCAGTAAAAACAGGGGGGGTGTCCAGGGCTACACCTTC. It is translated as CASSKNRGGVQGYTF.

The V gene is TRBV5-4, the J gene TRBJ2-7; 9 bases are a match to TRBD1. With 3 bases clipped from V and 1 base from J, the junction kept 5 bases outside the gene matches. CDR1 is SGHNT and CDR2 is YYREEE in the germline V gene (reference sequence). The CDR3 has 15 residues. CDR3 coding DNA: TGTGCCAGCAGCTCTCCGGGACAGGGTTCCTACGAGCAGTACTTC. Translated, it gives CASSSPGQGSYEQYF.

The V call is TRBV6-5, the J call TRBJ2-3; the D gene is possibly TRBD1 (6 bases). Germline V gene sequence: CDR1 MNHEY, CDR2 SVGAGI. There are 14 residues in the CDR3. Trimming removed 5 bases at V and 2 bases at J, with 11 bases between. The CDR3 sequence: CASSRDTFTDTQYF. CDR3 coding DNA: TGTGCCAGCAGTCGGGACACCTTCACAGATACGCAGTATTTT.